This TCR beta chain was identified in a study of CD8+ T cells in alopecia areata. Study background: Patients received oral tofacitinib, 5 to 10 mg twice daily, for moderate-to-severe alopecia areata. Severity among treated patients was scored by the percentage of scalp area affected.

Treatment defined: oral pan-JAK inhibitor, 5-10 mg twice daily. Germline CDR1 MDHEN, CDR2 SYDVKM. Losses at the gene ends were 8 bases for V and 4 bases for J; bases not matched to a gene: 8. The CDR3 is 15 amino acids. RNA, once extracted, was reverse transcribed into cDNA for use as the sequencing template. Using immunoSEQ multiplex PCR, the repertoire was profiled, and TCRdb retains in-frame clones only, with some absent. The sample includes roughly 210,000 clones, 43% of them seen just once. Overall study results and limits: Affected scalp, especially in alopecia totalis/universalis, had a higher clonality than normal scalp did. Persistence during tofacitinib was seen for many expanded lesional clones in scalp and blood.

Points on this clone: As yet, its antigen is unknown.

The material was CD4+ T cells sorted from blood, obtained at approximately week 37, from a patient treated with tofacitinib. The receptor's source is a human donor with alopecia areata. V is TRBV28 and J is TRBJ2-1; 10 bases map to TRBD2. The CDR3 region has the DNA TGTGCCAGCTGCCTAGCGGGAGAGTTTTACAATGAGCAGTTCTTC. Translating gives CASCLAGEFYNEQFF. The variable domain in full, with the rest retrieved from reference TRBV28 and TRBJ2-1, is DVKVTQSSRYLVKRTGEKVFLECVQDMDHENMFWYRQDPGLGLRLIYFSYDVKMKEKGDIPEGYSVSREKKERFSLILESASTNQTSMYLCASCLAGEFYNEQFFGPGTRLTVL.